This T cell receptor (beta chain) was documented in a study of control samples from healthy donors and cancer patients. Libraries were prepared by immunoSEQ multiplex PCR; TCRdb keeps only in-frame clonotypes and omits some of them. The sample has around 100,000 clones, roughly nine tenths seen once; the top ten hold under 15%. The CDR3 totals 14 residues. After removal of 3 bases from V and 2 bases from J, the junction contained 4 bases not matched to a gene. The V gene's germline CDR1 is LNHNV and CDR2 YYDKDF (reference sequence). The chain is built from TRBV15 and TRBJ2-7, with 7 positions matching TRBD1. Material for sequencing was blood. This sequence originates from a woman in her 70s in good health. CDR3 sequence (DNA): TGTGCCACCAGCAGGACAGGGCCGACCTACGAGCAGTACTTC. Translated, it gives CATSRTGPTYEQYF.